This T cell receptor (beta chain) stems from a study of CD8+ T cells in alopecia areata. Study-wide context: Twice daily, treated patients received 5 to 10 mg of oral tofacitinib.

The J segment lost 6 bases and the V segment lost 4 bases, leaving 8 bases of the junction unmatched. Per the germline V gene, CDR1 is SGHRS and CDR2 is YFSETQ. The CDR3 is 14 residues long. Sequencing templates came from extracted RNA that was reverse transcribed into cDNA. The table came from immunoSEQ multiplex PCR; TCRdb's copy has only in-frame clones and leaves some out. The sample comprises about 200,000 clones, around 62% of which are singletons, and less than 0.6% rests with the top ten. Comments on this clone: The antigen is not known.

Investigators sorted PBMCs to obtain both CD4+ and CD8+ T cells. Findings of the study overall: An increase in clonality over normal scalp was evident in lesional scalp, especially alopecia totalis/universalis.

This receptor was taken from a human donor with alopecia areata. This chain joins TRBV5-1 and TRBJ1-1; TRBD1 aligns across 8 bases. The sample consisted of CD4+ T cells sorted from blood, taken at week 0. For the CDR3, the DNA is TGCGCCAGCAGCCCGGGACAGGTCGTGGCTGAAGCTTTCTTT. The encoded protein is CASSPGQVVAEAFF.